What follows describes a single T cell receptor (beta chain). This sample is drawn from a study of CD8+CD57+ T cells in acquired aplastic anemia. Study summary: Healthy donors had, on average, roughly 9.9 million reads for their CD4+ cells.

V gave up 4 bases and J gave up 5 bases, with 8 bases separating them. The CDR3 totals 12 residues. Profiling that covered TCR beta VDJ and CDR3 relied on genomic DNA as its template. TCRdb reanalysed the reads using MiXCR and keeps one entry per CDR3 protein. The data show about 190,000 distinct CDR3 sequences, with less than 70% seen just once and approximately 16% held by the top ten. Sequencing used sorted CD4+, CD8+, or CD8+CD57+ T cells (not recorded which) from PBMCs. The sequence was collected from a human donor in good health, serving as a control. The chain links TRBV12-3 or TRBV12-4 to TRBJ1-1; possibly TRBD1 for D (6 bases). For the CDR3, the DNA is TGTGCCAGCAGTTCAGGGGTTACTGAAGCTTTCTTT. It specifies CASSSGVTEAFF.